The TCR beta chain described here comes from a study of T cells after yellow fever vaccination. Study summary: When fractions had low cell numbers, they were prepared with SMART-Seq v4 Ultra Low Input. Regarding the study as a whole: Post-booster repertoires again held most primary-vaccination clones (roughly 95% CD4, 88% CD8).

From germline, CDR1 is KGHDR and CDR2 SFDVKD. V was clipped by 6 bases and J by 6 bases, with 11 bases between them. The CDR3 runs 13 residues. At least ten counts were recorded for this clonotype. What it recognizes is unknown. 5'RACE template switching added a universal primer site and UMIs to TCR cDNA. TCRdb ran MiXCR on the 5' RACE reads and lists one entry per CDR3 protein. This table holds approximately 240,000 distinct CDR3 sequences, approximately 3.6% found once. This chain links TRBV24-1 with TRBJ2-1, with D possibly matching TRBD2 (5 bases). This sample comprised PBMCs, obtained 15 days after the yellow fever booster vaccination. This receptor was taken from a man between 18 and 35 years old who received the YFV17D yellow fever vaccine. DNA for the CDR3: TGTGCCACCAGTAGGGCGGGCAGCAATGAGCAGTTCTTC. Translation: CATSRAGSNEQFF.